This TCR beta chain is drawn from a study of sequential checkpoint blockade in melanoma. Study information: Arm A got nivolumab then ipilimumab; arm B the reverse, 1:1.

The CDR3 loop spans 18 amino acids. Germline V gene data show CDR1 as MNHEY and CDR2 as SMNVEV (reference sequence). V lost 5 bases and J 7 bases, leaving 27 bases between the germline ends. Method: immunoSEQ multiplex PCR; TCRdb's copy keeps in-frame clones and lacks some. This table holds under 45,000 clones, roughly 86% found once. Treatment: randomized to nivolumab then ipilimumab (arm A) or the reverse (arm B). PBMC sorting kept live CD3+CD8+ cells without CD19 or CD56. The sequenced sample was CD8+ T cells sorted from blood (inferred from file names), obtained from a patient given nivolumab and ipilimumab in sequence. The rearrangement links TRBV27 to TRBJ2-1; TRBD1 is a possible D gene (7 bases). The sequence was obtained from a human donor with melanoma. Written as DNA, the CDR3 is TGTGCCAGCAGTCCTGGACAGGCGCCTACTAGCCCACAGAATGAGCAGTTCTTC. Protein: CASSPGQAPTSPQNEQFF.